This passage covers 2 T cell receptor beta chains from one sample sequenced in a study of blood T cell repertoires in COVID-19. Using immunoSEQ multiplex PCR, the repertoire was profiled, and TCRdb retains in-frame clones only, with some absent. Of roughly 200,000 clones in the sample, around 90% are singletons; the top ten hold around 6.6%. Sequencing was done on a sample of peripheral blood. These receptors were taken from a man aged 35 to 55 with acute or convalescent COVID-19.

The V and J genes are TRBV30 and TRBJ1-1; D perhaps matches TRBD1 (5 bases). This CDR3 contains 14 residues. Germline V gives CDR1 GTSNPN, CDR2 SVGIG (reference sequence). V lost 5 bases to trimming and J lost 3 bases, with 16 bases between them. The CDR3: CAWRSGAWDTEAFF. The CDR3 nucleotides read TGTGCCTGGCGGAGCGGGGCATGGGACACTGAAGCTTTCTTT.

V usage is TRBV5-4 and J usage is TRBJ1-2; maybe TRBD1 (6 bases). This CDR3 has 15 amino acids. V was pared by 0 bases and J by 6 bases, with 15 bases between. Looked up from germline, CDR1 is SGHNT and CDR2 is YYREEE (reference sequence). CDR3 in amino acids: CASSLDPSRGDGYTF. The CDR3 coding sequence is TGTGCCAGCAGCTTGGACCCCAGCAGGGGAGATGGCTACACCTTC.